These 19 T cell receptor beta chains came from one sample sequenced in a study of blood T cell repertoires in COVID-19. The method was immunoSEQ multiplex PCR; TCRdb's version includes in-frame clones alone and lacks a portion of them. The sample lists over 150,000 clones, 86% occurring once. The specimen was peripheral blood. Source of these receptors: a man in his fifties with active or convalescent COVID-19.

The J gene is TRBJ2-3, the V gene TRBV5-1, with 9 nucleotides matching TRBD1. This CDR3 has 13 residues. CDR1 is SGHRS, CDR2 YFSETQ, per germline. V was pared by 7 bases and J by 3 bases, with 3 bases of the junction left unmatched. The CDR3 reads CASGTGQTDTQYF. In nucleotides, the CDR3 is TGCGCCAGCGGGACAGGGCAGACAGATACGCAGTATTTT.

The rearrangement links TRBV2 to TRBJ2-1, with 9 bases identical to TRBD1. The CDR3 covers 15 residues. Per the germline V gene, CDR1 is SNHLY and CDR2 is FYNNEI. The junction had 9 bases not matched to a gene; V was cut back by 4 bases and J by 8 bases. CDR3 amino acids: CASSGGTGYSDEQFF. The CDR3 DNA reads TGTGCCAGCAGTGGAGGGACAGGGTATTCGGATGAGCAGTTCTTC.

The rearrangement links TRBV10-3 to TRBJ2-5; 8 nucleotides align to TRBD1. The CDR3 totals 15 residues. Losses at the gene ends were 6 bases for V and 1 base for J; bases not matched to a gene: 7. Germline CDR1 reads ENHRY; CDR2 reads SYGVKD. CDR3 loop: CAISRSGQAQETQYF. The CDR3 DNA is TGTGCCATCAGCAGATCGGGACAGGCCCAAGAGACCCAGTACTTC.

The table lists this clone with a few counts. The V gene is TRBV27, the J gene TRBJ1-1; a possible D gene is TRBD1 (6 bases). Trimming removed 5 bases at V and 7 bases at J, with 17 bases between. The CDR3 covers 14 residues. CDR1 and CDR2 (germline): MNHEY, SMNVEV (reference sequence). CDR3 nucleotide sequence: TGTGCCAGCAGTCTCGACAGGAGCCTTTATGAAGCTTTCTTT. Amino acids: CASSLDRSLYEAFF.

The V and J genes are TRBV7-8 and TRBJ2-1; tentative D call: TRBD1 (5 bases). Trimming stripped 0 bases from V and 11 bases from J, with 11 bases between. CDR3 length equals 13 residues. Germline V gene lookup returns CDR1 SGHVS and CDR2 FQNEAQ. DNA for the CDR3: TGTGCCAGCAGCTTAGCGGACAAGGGTAAGCAGTTCTTC. Its translation: CASSLADKGKQFF.

The chain joins TRBV6-5 to TRBJ2-2; 9 positions match TRBD1. Germline CDR1 is MNHEY and CDR2 is SVGAGI. The CDR3 consists of 14 residues. Unmatched junction bases numbered 3, after V lost 8 bases and J lost 2 bases. The chain's CDR3 is CASSDRGNTGELFF. CDR3 in DNA: TGTGCCAGCTCGGACAGGGGTAACACCGGGGAGCTGTTTTTT.

CDR3 coding DNA: TGTGCCAGCAGCAAGGGACTATCAACCTACGAGCAGTACTTC. Translated: CASSKGLSTYEQYF. The chain links TRBV5-4 to TRBJ2-7, with 7 bases matching TRBD2. The V and J ends lost 4 bases and 2 bases, in that order; junction bases with no gene match: 6. This CDR3 is built from 14 residues. CDR1 and CDR2 from the germline V gene are SGHNT and YYREEE (reference sequence).

The gene calls are TRBV7-2 and TRBJ1-6, with D unresolved. The CDR3 is made up of 16 amino acids. Germline V gene sequence: CDR1 SGHTA, CDR2 FQGNSA. Trimming removed 8 bases from V and 0 bases from J, with 14 bases in between. DNA for the CDR3: TGTGCCAGCGCCCCGTATGTCAGCTCCTATAATTCACCCCTCCACTTT. Protein product: CASAPYVSSYNSPLHF. Using reference TRBV7-2 and TRBJ1-6 for the parts outside the CDR3, the full variable domain is GAGVSQSPSNKVTEKGKDVELRCDPISGHTALYWYRQSLGQGLEFLIYFQGNSAPDKSGLPSDRFSAERTGGSVSTLTIQRTQQEDSAVYLCASAPYVSSYNSPLHFGNGTRLTVT.

The chain has TRBV7-9 and TRBJ1-1, with unresolved D. The CDR3 is made up of 14 amino acids. Germline V lookup: CDR1 SEHNR, CDR2 FQNEAQ (reference sequence). The germline V and J ends were trimmed by 0 bases and 11 bases, with 16 bases remaining between them. The CDR3 DNA is TGTGCCAGCAGCTTAGCTACGCACCGGGGTAAGGCTTTCTTT. It yields the protein CASSLATHRGKAFF.

The chain has TRBV28 and TRBJ1-2, with TRBD1 matching 7 bases. The CDR3 runs 12 residues. Trimming removed 10 bases from V and 7 bases from J; junction bases left unmatched: 9. CDR1 is MDHEN, CDR2 SYDVKM, per germline. The CDR3 here is CATEQGLPGYTF. In DNA, the CDR3 is TGTGCCACCGAACAGGGGCTGCCTGGCTACACCTTC.

The V and J genes are TRBV28 and TRBJ1-6, with TRBD1 matching over 7 bases. In germline, CDR1 is MDHEN, CDR2 SYDVKM. The CDR3 contains 14 residues. V lost 7 bases, J lost 8 bases, and 8 bases stayed unmatched. The DNA of the CDR3 is TGTGCCAGCATAAGGGGGCGAGTGGATTCACCCCTCCACTTT. It translates to CASIRGRVDSPLHF.

The rearrangement links TRBV15 to TRBJ2-1, with D possibly TRBD2 on 6 matching bases. CDR3 length: 16 amino acids. Germline CDR1 is LNHNV and CDR2 is YYDKDF (reference sequence). The V gene lost 0 bases and the J gene lost 0 bases, with 9 bases spanning the gap. CDR3 residues: CATSRDWGDSYNEQFF. In nucleotides, the CDR3 is TGTGCCACCAGCAGAGATTGGGGGGACTCCTACAATGAGCAGTTCTTC. Combining the CDR3 with reference TRBV15 and TRBJ2-1 gives the whole variable domain DAMVIQNPRYQVTQFGKPVTLSCSQTLNHNVMYWYQQKSSQAPKLLFHYYDKDFNNEADTPDNFQSRRPNTSFCFLDIRSPGLGDTAMYLCATSRDWGDSYNEQFFGPGTRLTVL.

The chain recombines TRBV5-8 with TRBJ2-5, with 8 bases matching TRBD1. Germline V gene lookup returns CDR1 SGHTS and CDR2 YDEGEE. V lost 2 bases, J lost 3 bases, and 9 bases stayed unmatched. The CDR3 has 16 amino acids. The CDR3 region is CASSFGTGGWKETQYF. In nucleotides, the CDR3 is TGTGCCAGCAGCTTCGGAACAGGGGGTTGGAAAGAGACCCAGTACTTC.

The chain couples TRBV11-1 to TRBJ2-2, with TRBD2 matching over 11 bases. V lost 6 bases, J lost 6 bases, and 6 bases stayed unmatched. The CDR3 is made up of 15 amino acids. CDR1 is SGHAT and CDR2 is FQDESV in the germline V gene (reference sequence). CDR3: CASRIAGGLSGELFF. The CDR3 DNA follows: TGTGCCAGCAGAATAGCGGGAGGGCTTTCCGGGGAGCTGTTTTTT.

This clone was seen once. The rearrangement links TRBV5-1 to TRBJ2-1, with 8 bases aligning to TRBD1. Germline CDR1 reads SGHRS; CDR2 reads YFSETQ. Trimming took 5 bases from V and 6 from J; bases not matched to a gene: 22. The CDR3 is 19 amino acids. The CDR3 region has the DNA TGCGCCAGCAGGAGAGGTTCGGGACAGGCTCATACCGAGCCCAATGAGCAGTTCTTC. It specifies CASRRGSGQAHTEPNEQFF.

V is TRBV4-1 and J is TRBJ2-7, with 8 bases aligning to TRBD1. The CDR3 runs to 18 residues. J lost 3 bases, V lost 4 bases, and 17 bases had no gene match. The germline CDR1 and CDR2 sequences are MGHRA and YSYEKL. DNA of the CDR3: TGCGCCAGCAGCCCCAGTCTCGTTTTCGGGACAGGAATCTACGAGCAGTACTTC. This encodes CASSPSLVFGTGIYEQYF.

The gene calls are TRBV19 and TRBJ1-3; D unresolved. The ends were cut back, 6 bases at V and 0 bases at J, with 12 bases in the middle. This CDR3 spans 15 amino acids. Germline loops: CDR1 LNHDA, CDR2 SQIVND (reference sequence). In DNA form, the CDR3 reads TGTGCCAGTAGGGCGGGCCTTTCCTCTGGAAACACCATATATTTT. It is translated as CASRAGLSSGNTIYF.

The rearrangement links TRBV6-5 to TRBJ1-2; TRBD1 aligns across 7 bases. Trimming removed 6 bases from V and 8 bases from J; junction bases left unmatched: 6. Germline loops: CDR1 MNHEY, CDR2 SVGAGI. The CDR3 loop spans 12 amino acids. CDR3 coding DNA: TGTGCCAGCAGGGAGGGGGCTCGAGGCTACACCTTC. This translates into CASREGARGYTF.

The V call is TRBV7-8, the J call TRBJ1-5; the match to TRBD1 covers 9 bases. Germline V CDR1 and CDR2: SGHVS, FQNEAQ. V was clipped by 5 bases and J by 5 bases; unmatched bases: 7. The CDR3 loop spans 15 amino acids. The CDR3 loop reads CASSREGQGDQPQHF. The CDR3 region has the DNA TGTGCCAGCAGCCGAGAGGGACAGGGTGATCAGCCCCAGCATTTT.